The 16 T cell receptor beta chains reported below all come from one sample, sequenced in a study of metastatic and nonmetastatic thyroid tumors. TCRdb reprocessed the PCR reads using MiXCR. The data contain about 23,000 clones, roughly a quarter of them singletons. Thyroid surgery was preceded by no treatment in any patient. Sequencing was done on a sample of tumor tissue. The source of these receptors is a male donor with papillary thyroid cancer or a benign thyroid nodule (not recorded which). Some clones in this sample may be carry-over from other donors' samples.

In its sample, this clone was seen a few times. Given a much more abundant clone one base away, this may be a read error. The chain joins TRBV24-1 to TRBJ2-5, with a possible D match to TRBD1 (5 bases). CDR3 length: 13 residues. CDR1 KGHDR and CDR2 SFDVKD come from the germline V gene. The CDR3 reads CATRKKGQETKYF. CDR3 in DNA: TGTGCCACCAGGAAGAAGGGGCAAGAGACCAAGTACTTC.

This clone appeared many times. This may stem from a read error, because a much larger clone lies one nucleotide away. The V gene is TRBV11-2, the J gene TRBJ1-2, with D possibly TRBD1 on 5 matching bases. Trimming stripped 1 base from V and 4 bases from J, with 13 bases between. The CDR3 contains 15 residues. The V gene's germline CDR1 is SGHAT and CDR2 FQNNGV. The CDR3 nucleotides read TGTGCCAGCAGCTTAGGCCCCGGGACGGCCTATGGCTACACCTTC. The encoded protein is CASSLGPGTAYGYTF. The full variable domain, rest sourced from reference TRBV11-2 and TRBJ1-2, is EAGVAQSPRYKIIEKRQSVAFWCNPISGHATLYWYQQILGQGPKLLIQFQNNGVVDDSQLPKDRFSAERLKGVDSTLKIQPAKLEDSAVYLCASSLGPGTAYGYTFGSGTRLTVV.

The rearrangement links TRBV4-1 to TRBJ2-7, with D possibly matching TRBD2 (5 bases). CDR1 is MGHRA, CDR2 YSYEKL, per germline. The ends were cut back, 3 bases at V and 0 bases at J, with 15 bases in the middle. The CDR3 loop spans 16 amino acids. CDR3 DNA: TGCGCCAGCAGCCACGTAGGGAAAGAGGGCTCCTACGAGCAGTACTTC. Translating it yields CASSHVGKEGSYEQYF.

The table lists this clone with many counts. The genes are TRBV2 and TRBJ1-2, with TRBD1 identical over 7 bases. CDR1 is SNHLY and CDR2 is FYNNEI in the germline V gene. CDR3 size: 12 residues. V was clipped by 4 bases and J by 7 bases; unmatched bases: 3. Here the CDR3 reads CASSGTGSGYTF. For the CDR3, the DNA is TGTGCCAGCAGTGGGACAGGTTCTGGCTACACCTTC.

This clone was counted a few times. It may be a read error: a sequence one base away is much more abundant. Other DNA sequences from this sample encode an identical CDR3 as well. The V call is TRBV2, the J call TRBJ2-2; D is perhaps TRBD2 (5 bases). CDR1 and CDR2 (germline): SNHLY, FYNNEI. This CDR3 is built from 11 residues. The CDR3 bases are TGTGCCAGCAGGGGCGCCGGGGAGCTTTTTTTT. Translating it yields CASRGAGELFF. Full variable domain (remainder filled in from reference TRBV2 and TRBJ2-2): EPEVTQTPSHQVTQMGQEVILRCVPISNHLYFYWYRQILGQKVEFLVSFYNNEISEKSEIFDDQFSVERPDGSNFTLKIRSTKLEDSAMYFCASRGAGELFFGEGSRLTVL.

V gene TRBV6-1 combines with J gene TRBJ1-1; 7 nucleotides align to TRBD1. The ends lost 6 bases at V and 0 bases at J; junction bases unmatched: 13. The CDR3 length is 17 residues. The germline CDR1 and CDR2 sequences are MNHNS and SASEGT. The CDR3 DNA is TGTGCCAGCAGATCATACGTCGGGACAGATATGAACACTGAAGCTTTCTTT. Residues: CASRSYVGTDMNTEAFF.

Note on this clone: A read error may account for a junction end that differs from germline. The chain is built from TRBV20-1 and TRBJ1-1, with 8 bases that match TRBD1. This CDR3 spans 14 amino acids. Germline loops: CDR1 DFQATT, CDR2 SNEGSKA (reference sequence). The CDR3 loop reads CSASQGAMNTEACF. The CDR3 bases are TGCAGTGCGAGCCAGGGGGCAATGAACACTGAAGCTTGCTTT.

In its sample, this clone is medium-sized. Here the CDR3 reads CAISESGGRWYEQYF. CDR3 sequence (DNA): TGTGCCATCAGTGAGTCTGGCGGGAGGTGGTACGAGCAGTACTTC. The chain uses TRBV10-3 and TRBJ2-7; 8 bases are shared with TRBD2. Per germline, CDR1 ENHRY and CDR2 SYGVKD. The V segment lost 0 bases and the J segment 4 bases; nucleotides outside the gene matches: 5. The CDR3 has 15 residues.

By sample fraction, this clone is medium-sized (0.01 to 0.1%). The CDR3 here is CASSPPSQNNQPQHF. DNA for the CDR3: TGTGCCAGCAGTCCCCCTTCACAGAACAATCAGCCCCAGCATTTT. This rearrangement joins TRBV6-2 or TRBV6-3 to TRBJ1-5, with D unclear. This CDR3 spans 15 amino acids. V was clipped by 5 bases and J by 3 bases, with 14 bases between them. Germline V gene sequence: CDR1 MNHEY, CDR2 SVGEGT.

This chain links TRBV4-1 with TRBJ2-7, with D perhaps matching TRBD2 (7 bases). The CDR3 consists of 15 residues. Germline V gives CDR1 MGHRA, CDR2 YSYEKL. With 3 bases removed from V and 2 bases from J, the gap between germline ends came to 14 bases. The CDR3 is CASSQNTGGTYEQYF. The CDR3 coding sequence is TGCGCCAGCAGCCAGAACACGGGGGGCACCTACGAGCAGTACTTC.

This clone was observed at least ten times. The genes are TRBV20-1 and TRBJ2-1, with 8 bases identical to TRBD2. The length of the CDR3 is 17 residues. The ends lost 1 base at V and 3 bases at J; junction bases unmatched: 11. CDR1 and CDR2 from the germline V gene are DFQATT and SNEGSKA (reference sequence). The CDR3 DNA sequence: TGCAGTGCTAGAGGCTATACTAGCGGAACTTACTACAATGAGCAGTTCTTC. The encoded protein is CSARGYTSGTYYNEQFF.

This clone was counted many times. The rearrangement uses TRBV4-2 and TRBJ1-1; D remains ambiguous. With 0 bases removed from V and 6 bases from J, the gap between germline ends came to 11 bases. The CDR3 consists of 14 residues. Germline CDR1 and CDR2: LGHNA and YNFKEQ. The CDR3 DNA reads TGTGCCAGCAGCCAAGACTTAGAACAGTCTGAAGCTTTCTTT. Translation: CASSQDLEQSEAFF.

This clone has just a few counts. Compared with germline, one end of the junction differs, possibly owing to a read error. CDR3 region: CASSFGGSSTDTQYF. CDR3 in DNA: TGTGCCAGCAGTTTCGGGGGTTCTAGCACAGACACGCAGTATTTT. The V gene is TRBV28, the J gene TRBJ2-3, with D possibly TRBD2 on 6 matching bases. From germline, CDR1 is MDHEN and CDR2 SYDVKM. This CDR3 has 15 amino acids.

This chain links TRBV7-8 with TRBJ2-7; TRBD2 matches at 11 bases. The CDR3 length is 16 residues. CDR1 is SGHVS, CDR2 FQNEAQ, per germline. Written as DNA, the CDR3 is TGTGGCTGCAGCCTCCGACTAGCGGGACTTAACCACGAGCAGTACTTC. Amino acid sequence: CGCSLRLAGLNHEQYF.

This clone was found many times. The chain combines TRBV12-3 or TRBV12-4 with TRBJ2-1; 8 bases agree with TRBD2. The CDR3 spans 16 residues. V dropped 2 bases and J dropped 3; count of bases not matched to a gene: 6. CDR3 DNA: TGTGCCAGCAGTTTAACTAGCGGAGCCATCTACAATGAGCAGTTCTTC. Protein: CASSLTSGAIYNEQFF.

This clone was seen more than once but under ten times. A much bigger clone sits one base away, suggesting this may be a read error. J is TRBJ2-3 and V is TRBV10-1; a possible D gene is TRBD2 (5 bases). V was trimmed by 7 bases and J by 2 bases, leaving 10 bases between them. The CDR3 is 13 amino acids. Germline CDR1 WNHNN, CDR2 SYGVQD (reference sequence). CDR3 sequence (DNA): TGCGCCAGCAACGAGCGGTACACAGATACGCAGTATTTT. It yields the protein CASNERYTDTQYF.